This is a list of T cell receptor beta chains from one sample in a study of shared clonotypes between healthy human individuals. The protocol was immunoSEQ multiplex PCR, while the TCRdb copy is restricted to in-frame clones and leaves out a portion. The sample consists of about 480,000 clones, 75% to 85% of them appearing once. The specimen sequenced was PBMCs. All receptors come from a woman in her 40s in good health. Some clones in this sample may be carry-over from other donors' samples. Both conserved end residues are part of each CDR3. A D gene is named only where the DNA matches it firmly. Rows give clone size only sometimes, using once, few, many, or a class for an expanded clone.

TRBV9	-	-	TRBJ1-1	TGTGCCAGCAGCGTATTGGCAGGGGAGGGCACTGAAGCTTTCTTT	CASSVLAGEGTEAFF
TRBV18	-	-	TRBJ2-1	TGTGCCAGCTCACCAGAATTCGGGAATGAGCAGTTCTTC	CASSPEFGNEQFF
TRBV6-5	-	-	TRBJ2-4	-	CASSSSGRGIQYF
TRBV5-1	-	TRBD2	TRBJ2-7	TGCGCCAGCAGCTTGAAGGAGGTCGGACTAGTCCACGAGCAGTACTTC	CASSLKEVGLVHEQYF
TRBV7-9	-	-	TRBJ1-1	TGTGCCAGCAGCTTAGCTCTGGACACTGAAGCTTTCTTT	CASSLALDTEAFF
TRBV6-5	-	TRBD1	TRBJ1-6	TGTGCCAGCAGTCGGGACAGGGTCGTGGCACCCCTCCACTTT	CASSRDRVVAPLHF
TRBV10-3	-	-	TRBJ2-1	TGTGCCATCACCGTGACAGGCTCCTACAATGAGCAGTTCTTC	CAITVTGSYNEQFF
TRBV4-2	-	-	TRBJ2-3	TGTGCCAGCAGCCAAGATGGGAGCGGTAGCACAGATACGCAGTATTTT	CASSQDGSGSTDTQYF
TRBV7-2	-	TRBD1	TRBJ1-2	TGTGCCAGCAGCCAAATGGGACAGGGGGCGGGCTACACCTTC	CASSQMGQGAGYTF
TRBV7-3	-	-	TRBJ2-1	TGTGCCAGCAGCTTAGTGTGGGATGAGCAGTTCTTC	CASSLVWDEQFF
TRBV6-4	few	TRBD2	TRBJ2-1	TGTGCCAGCAGTGACTCTGCTAGCGGGTTACCCTACGAGCAGTTCTTC	CASSDSASGLPYEQFF
TRBV6-5	-	-	TRBJ2-2	TGTGCCAGCAGTCATACCGGGACCTACACCGGGGAGCTGTTTTTT	CASSHTGTYTGELFF
TRBV4-3	-	-	TRBJ2-2	TGCGCCAGCAGCCAAGGGACGGGGGCAGCGAACACCGGGGAGCTGTTTTTT	CASSQGTGAANTGELFF
TRBV4-3	-	-	TRBJ2-1	TGCGCCAGCAGCCGTAACAGGGCTCCCAACAATGAGCAGTTCTTC	CASSRNRAPNNEQFF
TRBV7-9	few	TRBD2	TRBJ2-5	TGTGCCAGCAGCTTAGCGTCGGCTAGCGGGAGGAGAGAGACCCAGTACTTC	CASSLASASGRRETQYF
TRBV30	once	-	TRBJ2-7	TGTGCCGGGGCGGGATACCACGAGCAGTACTTC	CAGAGYHEQYF
TRBV6-1	-	TRBD1	TRBJ1-1	TGTGCCAGGGACAGGGGGGGAAACACTGAAGCTTTCTTT	CARDRGGNTEAFF
TRBV28	-	-	TRBJ1-1	TGTGCCAGCAGTCCGCCAGACCCGGGATACACTGAAGCTTTCTTT	CASSPPDPGYTEAFF
TRBV6-6	-	TRBD1	TRBJ2-1	TGTGCCAGCAGTTACGGGACAGGGGACAATGAGCAGTTCTTC	CASSYGTGDNEQFF
TRBV5-4	few	-	TRBJ2-5	TGTGCCAGCAGCTTCCCTCCGTTGGAGACCCAGTACTTC	CASSFPPLETQYF
TRBV5-1	-	TRBD1	TRBJ1-1	TGCGCCAGCAGCCGGACAGGGAGGGGGAACACTGAAGCTTTCTTT	CASSRTGRGNTEAFF
TRBV5-3	-	-	TRBJ1-4	TGTGCCAGAAGCTTGGCCTCGGGGGGAAGTGAAAAACTGTTTTTT	CARSLASGGSEKLFF
TRBV7-9	-	-	TRBJ2-1	TGTGCCAGCAGCTTTAGCGGAGCCTACAATGAGCAGTTCTTC	CASSFSGAYNEQFF
TRBV28	-	TRBD1	TRBJ2-1	TGTGCCAGCAGGCGGGACAGGGGTTACAATGAGCAGTTCTTC	CASRRDRGYNEQFF
TRBV18	few	-	TRBJ2-3	TGTGCCAGCTCACCGTCTCCGGGACCCAGCACAGATACGCAGTATTTT	CASSPSPGPSTDTQYF
TRBV7-8	once	-	TRBJ2-1	TGTGCCAGCAGGCGGACCGGGACGAGCTACAATGAGCAGTTCTTC	CASRRTGTSYNEQFF
TRBV6-4	few	TRBD1	TRBJ2-3	TGTGCCAGCAGTACCGGGGACAGGTCGGCAGATACGCAGTATTTT	CASSTGDRSADTQYF
TRBV7-9	-	-	TRBJ2-3	TGTGCCAGCAGACTCTCCCGAGGACCGAGGGAGGCAGATACGCAGTATTTT	CASRLSRGPREADTQYF
TRBV2	once	TRBD2	TRBJ2-1	TGTGCCAGCAGCTCGTCGGGACTGGGACTACCCGAGCAGTTCTTC	CASSSSGLGLPEQFF
TRBV7-3	-	TRBD1	TRBJ1-2	TGTGCCAGCAGCCCGACTCCGGGACAGGGGGCAGGTGGCTACACCTTC	CASSPTPGQGAGGYTF
TRBV5-1	-	-	TRBJ2-6	TGCGCCAGCAGCTTGGTTGGTTCTGGGGCCAACGTCCTGACTTTC	CASSLVGSGANVLTF
TRBV2	-	-	TRBJ2-1	TGTGCCAGCACCTTCGACTACAACAATGAGCAGTTCTTC	CASTFDYNNEQFF
TRBV7-8	-	TRBD2	TRBJ2-3	TGTGCCAGCAGCTCTACCATAGCGGGAGGGCCCACAGATACGCAGTATTTT	CASSSTIAGGPTDTQYF
TRBV12-5	-	TRBD1	TRBJ1-1	TGTGCTAGTGGTTTGGTACTGGGACAGGGGTACACTGAAGCTTTCTTT	CASGLVLGQGYTEAFF
TRBV5-1	-	-	TRBJ2-5	TGCGCCAGCAGCGCCACGGGACACAAGGGAGAGACCCAGTACTTC	CASSATGHKGETQYF
TRBV10-3	-	-	TRBJ2-7	TGTGCCATCAGTGAGTCTATGCCCCTAAGGGCCTACGAGCAGTACTTC	CAISESMPLRAYEQYF